The T cell receptor (beta chain) under discussion was sequenced for a study of control samples from healthy donors and cancer patients. Assay used: immunoSEQ multiplex PCR; TCRdb lists only in-frame clones, some missing. The table has about 120,000 clones, around 88% seen once. What was sequenced was blood. This TCR was recovered from a man aged 40-49 years in good health.

This CDR3 is CASSVGDRVYNEQFF. The CDR3 DNA reads TGTGCCAGCAGCGTAGGGGACAGGGTGTACAATGAGCAGTTCTTC. The J gene is TRBJ2-1, the V gene TRBV9, with TRBD1 identical over 9 bases. Germline-derived CDR1 and CDR2 are SGDLS and YYNGEE. Trimming removed 0 bases from V and 4 bases from J; junction bases left unmatched: 2. The CDR3 covers 15 residues.